What follows are 26 T cell receptor beta chains derived from one specimen sequenced in a study of T cell responses to AZD1222 COVID-19 vaccine. This table comes from immunoSEQ multiplex PCR, and its TCRdb copy is limited to in-frame clones, with some not included. The profile shows under 150,000 clones, under 90% of them singletons. Specimen: peripheral blood, collected 28 days after the second AZD1222 dose. These receptors were taken from an adult who received the AZD1222 COVID-19 vaccine.

This clone came up once. The rearrangement joins TRBV12-3 or TRBV12-4 to TRBJ1-2; 8 bases map to TRBD1. V was clipped by 5 bases and J by 4 bases; unmatched bases: 3. This CDR3 is 13 amino acids long. The chain's CDR3 is CASSAGTGYGYTF. CDR3 coding DNA: TGTGCCAGCAGTGCCGGGACAGGCTATGGCTACACCTTC.

The rearrangement uses TRBV3-1 (or the pseudogene TRBV3-2) and TRBJ1-5, with 8 bases matching TRBD1. Trimming at V came to 4 bases and at J to 4 bases, leaving 3 bases not matched to a gene. Germline CDR1 reads LGHDT; CDR2 reads YNNKEL (reference sequence). This CDR3 comprises 14 residues. This CDR3 is CASSRDRINQPQHF. CDR3 DNA: TGTGCCAGCAGCCGGGACAGGATAAATCAGCCCCAGCATTTT.

The J gene is TRBJ1-2, the V gene TRBV28; 9 nucleotides align to TRBD1. Germline V gene sequence: CDR1 MDHEN, CDR2 SYDVKM. The trim removed 6 bases at V and 6 bases at J, leaving 5 bases unmatched. This CDR3 spans 13 amino acids. Written as DNA, the CDR3 is TGTGCCAGCAGAGGGACAGGGACCGATGGCTACACCTTC. Protein: CASRGTGTDGYTF.

V and J are TRBV5-1 and TRBJ1-2; a weak D match, TRBD1 (5 bases). Between the trimmed V and J ends, which lost 0 bases and 5 bases, there was a span of 11 bases. CDR1 is SGHRS and CDR2 is YFSETQ in the germline V gene. This CDR3 comprises 14 residues. CDR3 nucleotides: TGCGCCAGCAGCTTGGGGGGGAAAACTTATGGCTACACCTTC. It is translated as CASSLGGKTYGYTF. The whole variable domain, filled in from reference TRBV5-1 and TRBJ1-2, reads KAGVTQTPRYLIKTRGQQVTLSCSPISGHRSVSWYQQTPGQGLQFLFEYFSETQRNKGNFPGRFSGRQFSNSRSEMNVSTLELGDSALYLCASSLGGKTYGYTFGSGTRLTVV.

The chain combines TRBV19 with TRBJ1-1; weak D call: TRBD1 (6 bases). Per germline, CDR1 LNHDA and CDR2 SQIVND (reference sequence). The CDR3 is 13 amino acids. Trimming left V 6 bases short and J 8 bases short, with 16 bases between. CDR3 loop: CASSKNRASEAFF. For the CDR3, the DNA is TGTGCCAGTAGCAAAAACAGGGCCTCCGAAGCTTTCTTT.

The chain couples TRBV27 to TRBJ2-7, with 11 bases identical to TRBD1. V lost 4 bases and J lost 2; bases outside the gene matches: 1. CDR1 and CDR2 from the germline V gene are MNHEY and SMNVEV (reference sequence). This CDR3 is 14 amino acids long. The chain's CDR3 is CASSSDRGPYEQYF. The CDR3 region has the DNA TGTGCCAGCAGTTCGGACAGGGGGCCCTACGAGCAGTACTTC.

This clone was seen only a few times. The chain carries TRBV28 and TRBJ1-3; the D is unclear. V dropped 6 bases and J dropped 5 bases, with 17 bases sitting between them. The CDR3 is 15 residues long. Per the germline V gene, CDR1 is MDHEN and CDR2 is SYDVKM. In DNA form, the CDR3 reads TGTGCCAGCAGCCCCCTGGTGACGGGGAGAAACACCATATATTTT. It translates to CASSPLVTGRNTIYF.

The chain couples TRBV28 to TRBJ1-1; 7 nucleotides line up with TRBD1. V gave up 6 bases and J gave up 8 bases; unmatched junction bases: 12. The length of the CDR3 is 14 residues. Germline V gene sequence: CDR1 MDHEN, CDR2 SYDVKM. CDR3 residues: CASSDLVLDREAFF. DNA for the CDR3: TGTGCCAGCAGCGACCTCGTCCTGGACAGGGAAGCTTTCTTT.

This clone appeared a few times. V usage is TRBV6-1 and J usage is TRBJ2-7, with TRBD1 identical over 8 bases. Per the germline V gene, CDR1 is MNHNS and CDR2 is SASEGT. The CDR3 is 15 amino acids. V lost 2 bases, J lost 4 bases, and 7 bases stayed unmatched. The CDR3 sequence: CASSEHDRGLYEQYF. The CDR3 bases are TGTGCCAGCAGTGAACACGACAGGGGCTTATACGAGCAGTACTTC.

The rearrangement links TRBV2 to TRBJ1-3; 8 nucleotides agree with TRBD1. Trimming removed 7 bases from V and 2 bases from J; junction bases left unmatched: 4. This CDR3 spans 14 amino acids. Germline lookup yields CDR1 SNHLY and CDR2 FYNNEI. The CDR3 nucleotides read TGTGCCAGCACCTTACAGGGGGCTGGAAACACCATATATTTT. This gives the protein CASTLQGAGNTIYF.

J is TRBJ1-2 and V is TRBV5-1; TRBD1 is a possible D gene (5 bases). CDR1 is SGHRS and CDR2 is YFSETQ in the germline V gene. V was clipped by 4 bases and J by 3 bases, with 13 bases between them. The CDR3 loop spans 14 amino acids. CDR3 in DNA: TGCGCCAGCAGCCCGGGGGGTTCGGACTATGGCTACACCTTC. Its translation: CASSPGGSDYGYTF.

The chain links TRBV3-1 (or the pseudogene TRBV3-2) to TRBJ2-1; 7 bases match TRBD2. With 5 bases clipped from V and 0 bases from J, the junction kept 4 bases outside the gene matches. The CDR3 extends over 15 amino acids. CDR1 is LGHDT, CDR2 YNNKEL, per germline (reference sequence). The DNA of the CDR3 is TGTGCCAGCAGCTCCACGGGGGGCTCCTACAATGAGCAGTTCTTC. Protein product: CASSSTGGSYNEQFF.

This rearrangement joins TRBV23-1 to TRBJ2-3; 14 positions match TRBD2. TRBV23-1 is given ORF status, its function remaining uncertain. The CDR3 extends over 20 amino acids. The junction had 12 bases not matched to a gene; V was cut back by 4 bases and J by 0 bases. This chain's CDR3 is CASSPTLTSGGDPSTDTQYF. CDR3 DNA: TGCGCCAGCAGTCCGACGTTGACTAGCGGGGGGGATCCTAGCACAGATACGCAGTATTTT.

The rearrangement joins TRBV19 to TRBJ1-1; 7 bases are shared with TRBD1. With 6 bases clipped from V and 11 bases from J, the junction kept 3 bases outside the gene matches. The length of the CDR3 is 10 residues. Germline lookup yields CDR1 LNHDA and CDR2 SQIVND (reference sequence). CDR3 bases: TGTGCCAGTAGCAGGGGGTTTGCTTTCTTT. It translates to CASSRGFAFF.

In DNA form, the CDR3 reads TGCGCCAGCGCTCGACAGGAGGGCGTGAACACTGAAGCTTTCTTT. This translates into CASARQEGVNTEAFF. The V gene is TRBV5-1, the J gene TRBJ1-1, with D possibly matching TRBD1 (6 bases). V dropped 7 bases and J dropped 0 bases, with 16 bases sitting between them. Germline loops: CDR1 SGHRS, CDR2 YFSETQ. The CDR3 consists of 15 residues.

The chain recombines TRBV9 with TRBJ2-1; D might be TRBD1 (5 bases). V lost 5 bases and J 4 bases, leaving 16 bases between the germline ends. This CDR3 contains 15 residues. The germline CDR1 and CDR2 sequences are SGDLS and YYNGEE. In DNA form, the CDR3 reads TGTGCCAGCAGTCTTAATCCCGACAGATACAATGAGCAGTTCTTC. Protein sequence: CASSLNPDRYNEQFF.

The chain is built from TRBV30 and TRBJ1-5; no firm D call. The CDR3 runs to 12 residues. Germline V gene data show CDR1 as GTSNPN and CDR2 as SVGIG (reference sequence). Trimming cost V 2 bases and J 5 bases, with 7 bases left between them. The CDR3 reads CAWSLYDQPQHF. The CDR3 DNA sequence: TGTGCCTGGAGTCTTTACGATCAGCCCCAGCATTTT.

V is TRBV3-1 (or the pseudogene TRBV3-2) and J is TRBJ2-7; D remains ambiguous. The CDR3 runs 12 residues. Germline V lookup: CDR1 LGHDT, CDR2 YNNKEL (reference sequence). Trimming took 4 bases from V and 0 from J, leaving 4 bases between them. The CDR3 nucleotides read TGTGCCAGCAGCCTCGTCTCCTACGAGCAGTACTTC. Translating gives CASSLVSYEQYF.

V usage is TRBV2 and J usage is TRBJ2-1; D uncertain. The V gene's germline CDR1 is SNHLY and CDR2 FYNNEI. The ends were cut back, 7 bases at V and 4 bases at J, with 5 bases in the middle. The CDR3 is 11 amino acids. The CDR3, as DNA: TGTGCCAGCAAGGCATACAATGAGCAGTTCTTC. Translation gives CASKAYNEQFF. Full variable domain (outside the CDR3, taken from reference TRBV2 and TRBJ2-1): EPEVTQTPSHQVTQMGQEVILRCVPISNHLYFYWYRQILGQKVEFLVSFYNNEISEKSEIFDDQFSVERPDGSNFTLKIRSTKLEDSAMYFCASKAYNEQFFGPGTRLTVL.

Concerning this clone itself: The junction departs from the called germline gene at one end, perhaps through a read error. The rearrangement uses TRBV27 and TRBJ2-7, with 11 bases matching TRBD2. This CDR3 is built from 15 residues. Germline V CDR1 and CDR2: MNHEY, SMNVEV (reference sequence). As DNA, the CDR3 is TGTGCCAGCATCCCGATGACTAGCGGGACCTACTCTCTCCACTTC. As protein: CASIPMTSGTYSLHF.

The chain carries TRBV4-2 and TRBJ2-5; 10 bases fit TRBD2. This CDR3 has 21 residues. Germline CDR1 is LGHNA and CDR2 is YNFKEQ. J was trimmed by 0 bases and V by 0 bases; bases with no gene match: 16. This CDR3 reads CASSQDGFSGGKGLNQETQYF. The CDR3 nucleotides are TGTGCCAGCAGCCAAGATGGGTTTAGCGGGGGGAAGGGGCTCAACCAAGAGACCCAGTACTTC.

The chain recombines TRBV14 with TRBJ2-2, with 7 positions matching TRBD1. Germline V gives CDR1 SGHDN, CDR2 FVKESK. The J segment lost 6 bases and the V segment lost 1 base, leaving 2 bases of the junction unmatched. The CDR3 runs to 14 residues. CDR3 protein: CASSQATGAGELFF. The CDR3 region has the DNA TGTGCCAGCAGCCAAGCAACAGGGGCCGGGGAGCTGTTTTTT.

The chain links TRBV13 to TRBJ1-1, with D possibly TRBD1 on 6 matching bases. V lost 3 bases, J lost 5 bases, and 16 bases lay in between. CDR1 PRHDT and CDR2 FYEKMQ come from the germline V gene (reference sequence). This CDR3 has 15 amino acids. CDR3 loop: CASSFIGKGTTEAFF. The CDR3 DNA reads TGTGCCAGCAGCTTTATTGGAAAGGGGACAACTGAAGCTTTCTTT. The full variable domain, completed using reference TRBV13 and TRBJ1-1, is AAGVIQSPRHLIKEKRETATLKCYPIPRHDTVYWYQQGPGQDPQFLISFYEKMQSDKGSIPDRFSAQQFSDYHSELNMSSLELGDSALYFCASSFIGKGTTEAFFGQGTRLTVV.

V is TRBV2 and J is TRBJ1-5; TRBD1 might be the D (6 bases). V was clipped by 5 bases and J by 9 bases, with 20 bases between them. CDR1 and CDR2 from the germline V gene are SNHLY and FYNNEI. The CDR3 runs 15 residues. The CDR3 DNA reads TGTGCCAGCAGTAACGAGGACAGAGCCGGGAGGCCCCAGCATTTT. Translating gives CASSNEDRAGRPQHF. The full variable domain, completed using reference TRBV2 and TRBJ1-5, is EPEVTQTPSHQVTQMGQEVILRCVPISNHLYFYWYRQILGQKVEFLVSFYNNEISEKSEIFDDQFSVERPDGSNFTLKIRSTKLEDSAMYFCASSNEDRAGRPQHFGDGTRLSIL.

The chain joins TRBV15 to TRBJ2-2; TRBD1 might be the D (5 bases). With 3 bases removed from V and 7 bases from J, the gap between germline ends came to 18 bases. CDR3 size: 16 residues. The germline V gene has CDR1 LNHNV and CDR2 YYDKDF (reference sequence). The CDR3 bases are TGTGCCACCAGCAGGAGAGATCTGGGTACAGGCGGGGAGCTGTTTTTT. This codes for CATSRRDLGTGGELFF.

The chain has TRBV6-5 and TRBJ2-6; possibly TRBD2 for D (5 bases). There are 15 residues in the CDR3. CDR1 is MNHEY, CDR2 SVGAGI, per germline. The V and J ends lost 2 bases and 0 bases respectively, with 5 bases between them. CDR3 DNA: TGTGCCAGCAGTTACCGGGGCTCTGGGGCCAACGTCCTGACTTTC. It specifies CASSYRGSGANVLTF.